This T cell receptor (beta chain) was captured in a study of T cell changes during pregnancy in multiple sclerosis. Germline CDR1 and CDR2: SGHVS and FNYEAQ. This CDR3 comprises 13 residues. The V end was cut by 5 bases, the J end by 0 bases, with 8 bases between. TCRdb keeps only in-frame clones here, not all; method: immunoSEQ multiplex PCR. This sample carries some 97,000 clones, 92% of them seen once, and the ten largest clones take 1.9%. The TCR comes from a female donor with multiple sclerosis, enrolled in a pregnancy study. Here the sequenced sample was peripheral blood, taken after pregnancy. J is TRBJ2-7 and V is TRBV7-6; TRBD2 is a possible D gene (6 bases). The DNA of the CDR3 is TGTGCCAGCAGCACCGGGAGCTCCTACGAGCAGTACTTC. Translating gives CASSTGSSYEQYF.